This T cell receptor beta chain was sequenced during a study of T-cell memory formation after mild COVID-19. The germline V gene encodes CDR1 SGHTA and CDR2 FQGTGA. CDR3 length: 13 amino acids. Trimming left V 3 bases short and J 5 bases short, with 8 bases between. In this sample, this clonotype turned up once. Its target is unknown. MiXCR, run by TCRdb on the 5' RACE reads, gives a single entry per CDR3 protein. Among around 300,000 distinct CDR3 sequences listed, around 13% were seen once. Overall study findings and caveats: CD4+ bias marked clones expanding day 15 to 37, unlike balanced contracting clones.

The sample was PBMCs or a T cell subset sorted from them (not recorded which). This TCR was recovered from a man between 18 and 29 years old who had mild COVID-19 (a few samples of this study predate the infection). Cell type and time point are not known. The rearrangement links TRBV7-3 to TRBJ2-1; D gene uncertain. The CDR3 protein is CASSLYNDNEQFF. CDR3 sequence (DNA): TGTGCCAGCAGCTTGTACAATGACAATGAGCAGTTCTTC.